This record covers a single T cell receptor beta chain. It has no known antigen specificity. The library was prepared using the immunoSEQ multiplex PCR assay. A mixture of 60 forward primers for TCR Vbeta segments and 13 reverse primers for TCR Jbeta segments was used in the multiplex PCR. Amplification of the CDR3 region of rearranged TCR beta genes was performed with a multiplex PCR assay on genomic DNA. The Illumina HiSeq System was used to sequence the amplified TCR beta libraries as 87-base-pair reads. Per the original workflow: A later analysis counted tens of millions of unique TCR beta chains across the approximately 700 repertoires, and 10 million to 11 million of these chains were shared by at least two donors. To remove PCR and sequencing errors, raw reads were error-corrected and collapsed into unique sequences using a nearest-neighbor algorithm that merged closely related sequences. CDR3 sequences were aligned to IMGT reference sequences to assign V, D and J gene segments. Each retained sequence needed at least a six-nucleotide match to both a V gene segment and a J gene segment. Rearrangements were called productive when the CDR3 lacked stop codons and stayed in frame with V and J; all others were non-productive. Following IMGT convention, CDR3 was defined as the stretch from the second conserved V-encoded cysteine up to the conserved J-encoded phenylalanine. The earlier analysis of about 590 of the donors excluded sequences that lacked an unambiguous match to a single V gene segment. In an earlier analysis of about 590 of the donors, a V segment was called functional when productive rearrangements were above 56.7%, and segregating when the standard deviation between donors exceeded 5%. To diagnose cytomegalovirus status from the catalog of TCR beta chain sequences, a statistical classification framework was built. In a later analysis, V and J genes were assigned by comparing TCR nucleotide sequences against IMGT/GENE-DB human TR gene sequences. In a later analysis, CDR3 sequences and most-parsimonious VDJ recombination scenarios were assigned using the TCRdist pipeline. In a later analysis, each TCR beta chain was defined by its CDR3 amino acid sequence together with its V-gene family, and reads without a unique V-gene family were excluded. To address suspected cross-contamination and a sequencing artifact, a later analysis removed a few hundred highly shared, low-generation-probability nucleotide sequences. In a later analysis, a clonal expansion index for each public chain was calculated from normalized within-repertoire ranks of inferred template counts. In a later analysis, generation probabilities were computed using a VDJ recombination model fitted to out-of-frame rearrangements, and the results were checked against IGoR. In a later analysis, hypergeometric tests were used to score TCR-TCR, TCR-HLA and TCR-CMV co-occurrence, with a repertoire-size bias correction applied to TCR pairs. A later analysis estimated false discovery rates by permuting HLA or CMV assignments 20 times. In a later analysis, co-occurring TCRs were grouped with DBSCAN, and TCRdist sequence similarity was added when clustering was performed within HLA-allele-positive subsets. Repertoires with fewer than 30,000 or more than 120,000 public chains, plus five repertoires with anomalous nucleotide sharing, were excluded from co-occurrence clustering. TCRdb holds this immuneACCESS table with in-frame rearrangements only. Some clones are missing; in checked studies, unresolved V genes explain under half, and the rest has no known cause. V and J calls and clone size are given by that table; D and trimming were obtained from the DNA. This sample's table carries just under 90,000 clones. About 5.5% of the sample is held by the ten biggest clonotypes.

The cohort was made up of hundreds of healthy bone marrow donors. All cohort members were sampled while nominally healthy, although unrecorded immune exposures were likely present. The donor tested CMV seropositive, placing the donor among the approximately 310 seropositive members of the cohort. A peripheral blood sample was collected from each donor, and TCR beta sequencing was performed on peripheral blood mononuclear cells. Genomic DNA was extracted from the blood cell samples with the Qiagen DNeasy Blood Extraction Kit. This record belongs to a study of cytomegalovirus exposure and HLA in healthy donors (dated by TCRdb to 2016 to 2017). Looking at the study overall: An earlier analysis of some 600 of the donors reported 276 Gb of sequence data and 95 million to 120 million unique TCR beta sequences obtained from about 179 million T cells. An early release that covered 640 HLA-typed donors contained around 330 gigabases of sequencing data and tens of millions of unique TCR sequences. Among the approximately 400 genotyped donors, approximately 81% belonged to the genetic ancestry cluster associated with self-reported Caucasian donors. The aim of the study was to test whether cataloging public T cell receptors could identify signatures of past pathogen exposure. The study used immunosequencing to profile the T cell repertoires of hundreds of subjects and linked those repertoires to cytomegalovirus serostatus. A separate validation cohort of some 130 different subjects was used in addition to the approximately 610-subject first cohort. To predict cytomegalovirus infection status, the study combined high-throughput TCR immunosequencing, statistical association of individual TCRs with disease status, and machine learning. In a later analysis, previously published TCR beta repertoires from about 640 donors were re-analyzed and high-resolution HLA genotyping was added so that TCR occurrence patterns could be studied. The later analysis used no new phenotypic data to find candidate immune exposures, relying instead on TCR beta sequences and their occurrence across donors. An earlier analysis of 587 of the donors used high-throughput TCR beta sequencing to judge whether each TCR beta V gene segment behaved as functional or pseudogenic. Donor age, sex, ethnicity and CMV serostatus were collected together with the repertoire data. Genome-wide SNP genotypes for about three fifths of the 666 donors were used in a later genetic analysis, which treated that subset as a discovery cohort. All discovery cohort repertoires had been generated using a single sequencing platform. HLA typing included class I and class II loci at four-digit resolution. Typing coverage differed by locus: A, B, C, DRB1 and DQB1 were typed in about 629-640 donors, DQA1 in 500 to 550, DPA1 in nearly 610, and DPB1 in approximately 450. Five DR-DQ haplotypes were handled as single units for association and clustering, since linkage in the cohort was strong. On average, roughly 250,000 unique TCR beta nucleotide sequences were sequenced per donor among a few hundred genotyped donors of the cohort, with about 19% of those sequences being non-productive. The research as a whole found: A later analysis associated about 17,000 TCR beta sequences with specific HLA alleles at a false discovery rate of 0.05. Strong co-occurrence of HLA alleles, especially DR and DQ, made assigning TCR associations to individual alleles difficult. A few of the identified cytomegalovirus-associated TCR beta chains were confirmed in vitro to be specific for cytomegalovirus antigens. The classifier was reported to diagnose cytomegalovirus status with high specificity and sensitivity in both the original cohort and the validation cohort. A later analysis reported that several top co-occurrence clusters appeared linked to parvovirus B19, influenza, CMV and Epstein-Barr virus. Linkage disequilibrium might explain the correlated functional status among segregating V segments, but an unknown experimental factor could not be ruled out. CMV serostatus was the only immune exposure information available for the cohort. According to a later analysis, TCR association rates differed among HLA loci, with DRB1 alleles showing the most associated TCRs and HLA-C alleles showing the fewest. Because HLA typing was unavailable for some donors at each locus, only the typed subset was used in association tests. Broadly in line with IMGT annotations, most TCR beta V segments showed up in productive rearrangements about 87% or about 30% of the time in an earlier analysis of 587 of the donors. In a later analysis, most CMV-associated TCR beta chains were found to appear HLA-restricted, with HLA associations seemingly driven largely by CMV exposure. A group of highly shared sequence variants was considered likely to be a technical artifact of the sequencing pipeline. An association between a missense DCLRE1C variant and V-gene and J-gene trimming of TCR beta chains was found in a later genetic analysis and replicated in an independent cohort. A later genetic analysis reported fewer N-insertions in productive TCRs among donors in an Asian-associated ancestry cluster than the roughly 690-donor mean. Most TCR sequences were seen in very few donors, while some public TCRs were found in many individuals. A further reported finding was that TCR beta sequences accurately predicted the HLA-A and HLA-B alleles for most subjects in the first cohort. The study gave a list of over 150 TCR beta chains associated with cytomegalovirus. According to the authors, the approach could potentially be generalized to other disease states and immunological phenotypes. Because counts were too low, roughly 16 rarely observed V segments, including chromosome 9 orphons, were excluded from the earlier analysis of several hundred of the donors. In this cohort, only TCR beta chains were sequenced, and detectable features were limited by the absence of alpha or paired-chain data. In a later analysis, HLA-associated TCR beta chains were found to be more clonally expanded and to have lower generation probabilities than equally common non-associated chains. Sequencing depth was assumed to be roughly uniform across donors in the presence/absence analyses, though that assumption may not hold.

Material for sequencing was PBMCs. This TCR derives from a girl between 5 and 17 years old in good health and CMV-seropositive.

The DNA is TGCGCCAGCAGCCAAGTACCGGGGGAGGCCTACGAGCAGTACTTC. Its protein product is CASSQVPGEAYEQYF. This chain is built from TRBV4-1 and TRBJ2-7; matching of 6 bases hints at TRBD2 as the D gene. CDR1 and CDR2, looked up from the germline V gene, are MGHRA and YSYEKL. V was cut back by 1 base and J by 2 bases, leaving a gap of 12 bases between them. The CDR3 starts with the cysteine, ends with the phenylalanine, and has 15 residues. Only CDR3 DNA is held: 45 bases, read in frame from base 1.